The 15 T cell receptor beta chains presented below share a single source sample, sequenced in a study of T cell repertoires in ileal Crohn's disease. Some clones are missing from TCRdb's copy, which holds only in-frame ones; the method was immunoSEQ multiplex PCR. This sample carries approximately 15,000 clones, roughly 78% of them seen once, and the ten largest clones take roughly 4%. Sequencing was done on a sample of ileal tissue. These receptors were taken from an adult with Crohn's disease.

The J gene is TRBJ2-1, the V gene TRBV7-6; TRBD2 agrees at 12 bases. The V gene end was trimmed by 1 base and the J gene end by 7 bases; junction bases not matched to a gene: 11. CDR1 and CDR2 (germline): SGHVS, FNYEAQ. The CDR3 has 18 amino acids. The CDR3 DNA sequence: TGTGCCAGCAGCTTAGTCGTCCCCCTAGCGGGGGGGCGGAATGAGCAGTTCTTC. It codes for CASSLVVPLAGGRNEQFF.

The rearrangement links TRBV7-8 to TRBJ1-4; D might be TRBD1 (6 bases). Germline V gene data show CDR1 as SGHVS and CDR2 as FQNEAQ. With 1 base removed from V and 6 bases from J, the gap between germline ends came to 12 bases. This CDR3 region has 15 residues. The chain's CDR3 is CASSLGGGADEKLFF. The CDR3 DNA reads as TGTGCCAGCAGCTTAGGAGGGGGAGCGGATGAAAAACTGTTTTTT. Full variable domain (rest looked up from reference TRBV7-8 and TRBJ1-4): GAGVSQSPRYKVAKRGQDVALRCDPISGHVSLFWYQQALGQGPEFLTYFQNEAQLDKSGLPSDRFFAERPEGSVSTLKIQRTQQEDSAVYLCASSLGGGADEKLFFGSGTQLSVL.

This chain links TRBV15 with TRBJ1-1; D is perhaps TRBD1 (6 bases). V was trimmed by 5 bases and J by 3 bases, leaving 19 bases between them. Germline CDR1 LNHNV, CDR2 YYDKDF (reference sequence). The CDR3 totals 16 residues. CDR3 amino acids: CATSSFRAGVDTEAFF. Written as DNA, the CDR3 is TGTGCCACCAGCTCCTTTCGGGCAGGGGTGGACACTGAAGCTTTCTTT.

This chain uses TRBV4-2 with TRBJ1-5; D perhaps matches TRBD1 (5 bases). Germline CDR1 LGHNA, CDR2 YNFKEQ. This CDR3 has 17 residues. The V and J ends lost 4 bases and 1 base respectively, with 17 bases between them. CDR3 nucleotide sequence: TGTGCCAGCAGCCCCACACAGCAGGGATGGAGCAATCAGCCCCAGCATTTT. This translates into CASSPTQQGWSNQPQHF.

Only a few counts were recorded for this clone. The CDR3 region is CASSDDAGAMYEQYV. The CDR3 region has the DNA TGTGCCAGCAGTGACGATGCGGGAGCGATGTACGAGCAGTACGTC. The chain employs TRBV6-1 and TRBJ2-7; 7 bases agree with TRBD2. CDR1 and CDR2 from the germline V gene are MNHNS and SASEGT. The junction had 9 bases not matched to a gene; V was cut back by 3 bases and J by 4 bases. The CDR3 consists of 15 residues.

V is TRBV10-3 and J is TRBJ2-2; D unclear. The V end was cut by 6 bases, the J end by 4 bases, with 6 bases between. The CDR3 has 12 amino acids. The germline V gene has CDR1 ENHRY and CDR2 SYGVKD. The CDR3 sequence is CAISPLTGELFF. The CDR3 region has the DNA TGTGCCATCAGCCCACTCACCGGGGAGCTGTTTTTT.

The chain carries TRBV19 and TRBJ2-2; TRBD2 agrees at 10 bases. CDR1 and CDR2 (germline): LNHDA, SQIVND (reference sequence). The CDR3 totals 17 residues. J lost 5 bases, V lost 3 bases, and 9 bases had no gene match. The CDR3 here is CASSISLAGVRTGELFF. The DNA for the CDR3 is TGTGCCAGTAGTATTAGTCTAGCGGGAGTACGGACCGGGGAGCTGTTTTTT.

The rearrangement uses TRBV11-2 and TRBJ1-2; D is perhaps TRBD1 (5 bases). Germline lookup yields CDR1 SGHAT and CDR2 FQNNGV. The V gene lost 5 bases and the J gene lost 8 bases, with 18 bases spanning the gap. This CDR3 is 14 amino acids long. The CDR3 here is CASSLRQNGEGYTF. The CDR3 bases are TGTGCCAGCAGCCTACGACAGAACGGAGAAGGCTACACCTTC.

This clone was picked up one time. The chain carries TRBV13 and TRBJ2-1; 7 positions agree with TRBD1. The CDR3 covers 15 residues. With 5 bases clipped from V and 0 bases from J, the junction kept 4 bases outside the gene matches. CDR1 is PRHDT, CDR2 FYEKMQ, per germline (reference sequence). The CDR3 reads CASSPGTASYNEQFF. The CDR3 nucleotides are TGTGCCAGCAGCCCTGGGACAGCCTCCTACAATGAGCAGTTCTTC.

This clone showed up just a few times. DNA for the CDR3: TGTGCCAGCAGCCAACCGGGACTAGCGAGCACCGGGGAGCTGTTTTTT. This translates into CASSQPGLASTGELFF. The V call is TRBV11-2, the J call TRBJ2-2, with 10 bases identical to TRBD2. Per the germline V gene, CDR1 is SGHAT and CDR2 is FQNNGV. The CDR3 has 16 amino acids. After removal of 5 bases from V and 4 bases from J, the junction contained 7 bases not matched to a gene.

As for this clone: The junction departs from the called germline gene at one end, perhaps through a read error. This chain links TRBV5-6 with TRBJ1-1, with 8 bases matching TRBD1. This CDR3 is built from 14 residues. Germline CDR1 and CDR2: SGHDT and YYEEEE. The CDR3: CASSFLQGDTETFF. The CDR3 nucleotides are TGTGCCAGCAGCTTCCTACAGGGGGACACTGAAACTTTCTTT.

This clone was seen a few times. The chain has TRBV5-1 and TRBJ1-2, with 12 nucleotides matching TRBD1. The CDR3 loop spans 16 amino acids. CDR1 is SGHRS and CDR2 is YFSETQ in the germline V gene. V was pared by 3 bases and J by 7 bases, with 10 bases of the junction left unmatched. The CDR3 DNA follows: TGCGCCAGCAGCTGGGGACAGGGGGCGAGAATGGGTGGCTACACCTTC. Amino acids: CASSWGQGARMGGYTF.

This rearrangement joins TRBV2 to TRBJ2-2, with 7 nucleotides matching TRBD1. Germline V gene lookup returns CDR1 SNHLY and CDR2 FYNNEI. V gave up 5 bases and J gave up 6 bases; unmatched junction bases: 9. The CDR3 contains 15 residues. CDR3 in DNA: TGTGCCAGCAGTAAACAGGGGTCAGTGTCCGGGGAGCTGTTTTTT. This translates into CASSKQGSVSGELFF.

The chain combines TRBV5-1 with TRBJ2-3, with TRBD2 matching 7 bases. CDR3 length: 14 amino acids. Unmatched junction bases numbered 2, after V lost 4 bases and J lost 0 bases. Per the germline V gene, CDR1 is SGHRS and CDR2 is YFSETQ. In nucleotides, the CDR3 is TGCGCCAGCAGCGGGGGGGGGAGCACAGATACGCAGTATTTT. Its translation: CASSGGGSTDTQYF.

The chain employs TRBV5-1 and TRBJ1-1, with 7 bases aligning to TRBD1. This CDR3 is 16 amino acids long. Germline V CDR1 and CDR2: SGHRS, YFSETQ. With V trimmed by 3 bases and J by 8 bases, 16 bases remained unmatched. The CDR3 nucleotides are TGCGCCAGCAGCTCCGGACAGGAGTTTACCCTTGACGAAGCTTTCTTT. Translated, it gives CASSSGQEFTLDEAFF.